This TCR beta chain was identified during a study of liver allograft versus peripheral blood T cells. The overall study: Hepatic allograft T cell receptor repertoires were evaluated relative to those present in recipients' peripheral blood.

This clonotype was recorded many times. Its specificity is not known. TCRdb re-analysed the reads in MiXCR, keeping a single row per CDR3 protein. This repertoire shows under 15,000 distinct CDR3 sequences, approximately 17% found once; its top ten account for about 2%. General observations from the study: Repertoires of T cell receptors in liver allografts reportedly differed from peripheral blood repertoires.

The TCR originated in a human patient who had a liver transplant. The graft donor may account for some of the T cells.

The CDR3 region has the DNA TGTGCCAGCAGCCACTACTCCCGACAGGGAATCGGCACCGGGGAGCTGTTTTTT. This sequence encodes CASSHYSRQGIGTGELFF. The V gene is TRBV7-9, the J gene TRBJ2-2, with 7 bases identical to TRBD1. The CDR3 extends over 18 amino acids. The V gene end was trimmed by 5 bases and the J gene end by 4 bases; junction bases not matched to a gene: 16. Germline values: CDR1 SEHNR, CDR2 FQNEAQ (reference sequence).